The TCR beta chain described here comes from a study of control samples from healthy donors and cancer patients. The assay was immunoSEQ multiplex PCR, and TCRdb's table has in-frame clones only and misses some. The repertoire holds about 80,000 clones, with roughly 89% as singletons. The CDR3 length is 15 residues. The germline CDR1 and CDR2 sequences are MNHEY and SVGAGI. V gave up 8 bases and J gave up 3 bases; unmatched junction bases: 7. The chain couples TRBV6-5 to TRBJ2-1; TRBD2 aligns across 10 bases. This receptor was obtained from a man aged 45-65 years in good health. Sequences were obtained from blood. CDR3 sequence (DNA): TGTGCCAGCCAAAGCGGGGGGGCCGGCTACAATGAGCAGTTCTTC. Translation: CASQSGGAGYNEQFF.